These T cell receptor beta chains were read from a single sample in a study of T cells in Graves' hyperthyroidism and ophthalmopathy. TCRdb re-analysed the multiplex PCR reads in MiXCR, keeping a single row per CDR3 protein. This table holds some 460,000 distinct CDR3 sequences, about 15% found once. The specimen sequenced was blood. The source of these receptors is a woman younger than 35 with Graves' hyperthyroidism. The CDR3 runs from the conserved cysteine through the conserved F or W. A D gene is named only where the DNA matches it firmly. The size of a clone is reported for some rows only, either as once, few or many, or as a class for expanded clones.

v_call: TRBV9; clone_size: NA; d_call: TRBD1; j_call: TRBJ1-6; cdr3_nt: TGTGCCAGCAGCGTAGGGACAGGGGCTTCACCCCTCCACTTT; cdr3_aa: CASSVGTGASPLHF
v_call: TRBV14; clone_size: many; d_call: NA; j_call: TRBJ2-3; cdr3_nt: TGTGCCAGCAGCTCGACTGACCGATCCTCCACAGATACGCAGTATTTT; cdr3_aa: CASSSTDRSSTDTQYF
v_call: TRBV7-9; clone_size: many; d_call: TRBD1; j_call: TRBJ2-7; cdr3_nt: TGTGCCAGCAGCACAGGGACAGCGATTTACGAGCAGTACTTC; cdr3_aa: CASSTGTAIYEQYF
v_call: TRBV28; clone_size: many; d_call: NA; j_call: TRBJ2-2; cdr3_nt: TGTGCCAGCAGTTTTGGGGCAGACTACACCGGGGAGCTGTTTTTT; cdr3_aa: CASSFGADYTGELFF
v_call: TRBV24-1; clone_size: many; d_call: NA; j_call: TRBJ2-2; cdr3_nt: TGTGCCACCAGTGTTGGTAGTCCCGGGGAGCTGTTTTTT; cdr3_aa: CATSVGSPGELFF
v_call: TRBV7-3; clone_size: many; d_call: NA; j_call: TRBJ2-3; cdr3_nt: TGTGCCAGCAGCTTATTGCCGGGAACAGATACGCAGTATTTT; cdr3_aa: CASSLLPGTDTQYF
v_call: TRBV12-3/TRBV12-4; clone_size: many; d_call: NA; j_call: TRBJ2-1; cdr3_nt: TGTGCCAGCAGTTTAACCAATGAGCAGTTCTTC; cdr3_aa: CASSLTNEQFF
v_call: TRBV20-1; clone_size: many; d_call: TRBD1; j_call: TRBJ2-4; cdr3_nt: TGCAGTGCTAGCCGGGGTGGGACAGGGGGCGAAAACATTCAGTACTTC; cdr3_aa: CSASRGGTGGENIQYF
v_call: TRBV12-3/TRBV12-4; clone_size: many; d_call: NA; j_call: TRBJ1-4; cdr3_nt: TGTGCCAGCAGTTTTTATGGGTTTGGGGTTATTGAAAAACTGTTTTTT; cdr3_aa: CASSFYGFGVIEKLFF
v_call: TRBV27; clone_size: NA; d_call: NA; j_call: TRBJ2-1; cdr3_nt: TGTGCCAGCAGTCTCGTGGGTTTGATAAGTAGCCTGAGCTCCTACAATGAGCAGTTCTTC; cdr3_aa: CASSLVGLISSLSSYNEQFF
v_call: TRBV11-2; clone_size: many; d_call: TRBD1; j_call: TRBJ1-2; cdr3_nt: TGTGCCAGCAGCTCGGAGCTGACAGGGGGAGGTGGCTACACCTTC; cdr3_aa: CASSSELTGGGGYTF
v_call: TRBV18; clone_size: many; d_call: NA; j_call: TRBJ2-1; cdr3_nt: TGTGCCAGCTCACCCCCCGGCGCCCCCAATGAGCAGTTCTTC; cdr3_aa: CASSPPGAPNEQFF
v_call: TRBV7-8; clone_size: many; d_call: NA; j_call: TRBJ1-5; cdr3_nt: TGTGCCAGCAGCAAGGACGGGGTAGATCAGCCCCAGCATTTT; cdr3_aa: CASSKDGVDQPQHF
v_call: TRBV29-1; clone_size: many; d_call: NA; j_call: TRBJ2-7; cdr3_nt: TGCAGCTTTCGCGGGACCCAGGCAAACTCCTACGAGCAGTACTTC; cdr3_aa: CSFRGTQANSYEQYF
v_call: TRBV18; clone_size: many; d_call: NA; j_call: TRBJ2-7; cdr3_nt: TGTGCCAGCTCACCCCCGGGGGTAAGAGGCGAGCAGTACTTC; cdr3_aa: CASSPPGVRGEQYF
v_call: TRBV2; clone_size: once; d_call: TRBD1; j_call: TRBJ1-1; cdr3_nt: TGTGCCAGCAGTGAGACAGGGACCCCGGGGACTGAAGCTTTCTTT; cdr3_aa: CASSETGTPGTEAFF
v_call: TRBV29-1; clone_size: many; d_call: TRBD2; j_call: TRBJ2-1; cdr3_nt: TGCAGCGTTACGACTAGCGGGGGGCCCAATGAGCAGTTCTTC; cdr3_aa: CSVTTSGGPNEQFF
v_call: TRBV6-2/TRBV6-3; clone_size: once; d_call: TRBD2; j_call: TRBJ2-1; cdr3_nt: TGTGCCAGCAGTTACTCGGGGGTAGCGGGCGACAACTACAATGAGCAGTTCTTC; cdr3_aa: CASSYSGVAGDNYNEQFF
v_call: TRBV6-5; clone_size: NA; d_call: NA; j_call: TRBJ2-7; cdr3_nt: TGTGCCAGCAGTTCCCGGACGCCTCCGTACGAGCAGTACTTC; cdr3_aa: CASSSRTPPYEQYF
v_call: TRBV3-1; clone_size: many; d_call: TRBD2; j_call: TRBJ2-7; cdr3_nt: TGTGCCAGCAGCCCACTACTAGCGGGCCTCCTTTCCTACGAGCAGTACTTC; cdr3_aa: CASSPLLAGLLSYEQYF
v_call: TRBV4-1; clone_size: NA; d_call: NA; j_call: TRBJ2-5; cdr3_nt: TGCGCCAGCAGCCATGCTCTGGGGGCCGAGAGCCAAGAGACCCAGTACTTC; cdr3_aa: CASSHALGAESQETQYF
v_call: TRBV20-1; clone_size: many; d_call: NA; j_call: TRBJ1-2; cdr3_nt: TGCAGTGCTAGAGTTAGCGGATATGGCTACACCTTC; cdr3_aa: CSARVSGYGYTF
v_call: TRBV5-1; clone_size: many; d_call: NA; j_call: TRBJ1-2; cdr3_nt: TGCGCCAGCAGCTTGGACAGGTGGTCCCCAGAGTTCTATGGCTACACCTTC; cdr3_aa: CASSLDRWSPEFYGYTF
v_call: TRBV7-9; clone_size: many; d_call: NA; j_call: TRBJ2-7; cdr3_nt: TGTGCCAGCAGATCTGAGGTGTCCTACGAGCAGTACTTC; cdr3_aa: CASRSEVSYEQYF
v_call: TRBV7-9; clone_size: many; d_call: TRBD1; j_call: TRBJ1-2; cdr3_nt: TGTGCCAGCAGCTTAGCGGGGACAGTGGACTATGGCTACACCTTC; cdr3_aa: CASSLAGTVDYGYTF
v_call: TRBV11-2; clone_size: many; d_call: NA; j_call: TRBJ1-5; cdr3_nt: TGTGCCAGCAGCTTAGCCGGGGGTCCGGGTCAGCCCCAGCATTTT; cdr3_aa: CASSLAGGPGQPQHF
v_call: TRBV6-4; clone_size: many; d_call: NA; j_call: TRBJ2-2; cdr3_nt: TGTGCCAGCAGTGATGGGGAAAACACCGGGGAGCTGTTTTTT; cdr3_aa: CASSDGENTGELFF
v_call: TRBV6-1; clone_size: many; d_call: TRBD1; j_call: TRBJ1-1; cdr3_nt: TGTGCCAGCAGCGGGACAGGGTGGGATGGCACTGAAGCTTTCTTT; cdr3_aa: CASSGTGWDGTEAFF
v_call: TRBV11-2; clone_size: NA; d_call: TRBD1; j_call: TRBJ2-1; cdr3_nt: TGTGCCAGCAGGAGACAGGGGCCTCTAAAAAATGAGCAGTTCTTC; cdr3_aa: CASRRQGPLKNEQFF
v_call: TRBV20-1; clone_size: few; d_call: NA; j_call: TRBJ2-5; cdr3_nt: TGCAGTGCGAGCGGGACAGGTTTAGCTGAGACCCAGTACTTC; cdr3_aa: CSASGTGLAETQYF
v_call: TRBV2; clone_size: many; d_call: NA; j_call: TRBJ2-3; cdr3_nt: TGTGCCAGCATTCCGGGCGCAGATACGCAGTATTTT; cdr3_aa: CASIPGADTQYF
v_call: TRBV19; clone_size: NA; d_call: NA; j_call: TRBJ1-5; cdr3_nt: TGTGCCAGTAGTATACACGGGCTAGGTCAGCCCCAGCGTTTT; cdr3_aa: CASSIHGLGQPQRF
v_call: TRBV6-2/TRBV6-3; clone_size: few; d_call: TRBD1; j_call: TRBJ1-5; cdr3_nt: TGTGCCAGCAGTTACAATCCAGGGGGTAGCAATCAGCCCCAGCATTTT; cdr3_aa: CASSYNPGGSNQPQHF
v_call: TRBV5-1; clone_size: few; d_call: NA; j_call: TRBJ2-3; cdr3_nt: TGCGCCAGCAGCTTCCCTACTTCTAGCACAGATACGCAGTATTTT; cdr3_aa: CASSFPTSSTDTQYF
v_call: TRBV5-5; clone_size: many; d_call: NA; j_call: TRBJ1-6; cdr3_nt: TGTGCCAGCAGCCCCGGGGAGTCCTATAATTCACCCCTCCACTTT; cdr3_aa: CASSPGESYNSPLHF
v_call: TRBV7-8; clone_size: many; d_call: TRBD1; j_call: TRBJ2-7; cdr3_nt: TGTGCCAGCAGCCAGACAGGGACCCTGAATTACGAGCAGTACTTC; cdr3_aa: CASSQTGTLNYEQYF
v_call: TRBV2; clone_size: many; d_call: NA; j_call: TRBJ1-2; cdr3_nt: TGTGCCAGCAGTCCAACGGTAGCCGCGAACTATGGCTACACCTTC; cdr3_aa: CASSPTVAANYGYTF
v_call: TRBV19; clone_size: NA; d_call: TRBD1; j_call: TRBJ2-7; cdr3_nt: TGTGCCAGTAGTATAGCCGGGACAGGGGGCAGGTACGAGCAGTACTTC; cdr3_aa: CASSIAGTGGRYEQYF
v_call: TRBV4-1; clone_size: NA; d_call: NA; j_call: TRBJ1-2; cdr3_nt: TGCGCCAGCAGCAGCCGGGCCCCTACTAACTATGGCTACACCTTC; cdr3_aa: CASSSRAPTNYGYTF
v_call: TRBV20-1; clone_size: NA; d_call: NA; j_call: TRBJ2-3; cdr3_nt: TGCAGTGCTAGGGTCGGTGGGGGGGGGGCCGGGACGCAGTATTTT; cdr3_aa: CSARVGGGGAGTQYF
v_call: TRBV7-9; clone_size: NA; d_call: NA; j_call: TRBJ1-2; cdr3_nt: TGTGCCAGCAGCGTCGAGAAGGGTGGCTACACCTTC; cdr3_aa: CASSVEKGGYTF
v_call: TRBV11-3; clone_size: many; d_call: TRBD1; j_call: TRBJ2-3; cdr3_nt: TGTGCCAGCAGCCCCGGGACAGGGCCAGATACGCAGTATTTT; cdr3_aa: CASSPGTGPDTQYF
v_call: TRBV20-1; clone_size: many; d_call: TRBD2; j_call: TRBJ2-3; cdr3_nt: TGCAGTGCTAGAGGTGGCCTAGCGGGAAGCACAGATACGCAGTATTTT; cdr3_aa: CSARGGLAGSTDTQYF
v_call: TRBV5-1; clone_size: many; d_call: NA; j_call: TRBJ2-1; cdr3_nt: TGCGCCAGCAGCTTAACGGGGGATCTCTACAATGAGCAGTTCTTC; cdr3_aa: CASSLTGDLYNEQFF
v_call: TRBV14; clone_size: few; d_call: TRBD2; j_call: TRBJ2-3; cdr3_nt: TGTGCCAGCAGCCTAGTGGGACTAGGGACAGATACGCAGTATTTT; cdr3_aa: CASSLVGLGTDTQYF
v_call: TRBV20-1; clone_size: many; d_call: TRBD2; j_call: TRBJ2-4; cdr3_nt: TGCAGTGCTAGACCCGGGACTAGCGCCAAAAACATTCAGTACTTC; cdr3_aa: CSARPGTSAKNIQYF
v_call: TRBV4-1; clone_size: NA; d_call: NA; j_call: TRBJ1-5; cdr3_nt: TGCGCCAGCAGCCAAGGGACAGTTAAACTTCAGCCCCAGCATTTT; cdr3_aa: CASSQGTVKLQPQHF
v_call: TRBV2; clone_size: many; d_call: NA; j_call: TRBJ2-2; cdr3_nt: TGTGCCTCCCGACCCGACACCGGGGAGCTGTTTTTT; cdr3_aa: CASRPDTGELFF
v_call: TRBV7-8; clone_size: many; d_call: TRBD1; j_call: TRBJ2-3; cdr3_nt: TGTGCCAGCAGCTTAGCGAAACCGGGACAGAGACACTCTAGCACAGATACGCAGTATTTT; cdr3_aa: CASSLAKPGQRHSSTDTQYF
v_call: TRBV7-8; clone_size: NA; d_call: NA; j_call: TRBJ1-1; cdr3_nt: TGTGCCAGCAGCCAGAGGGTCTGGAACACTGAAGCTTTCTTT; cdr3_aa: CASSQRVWNTEAFF
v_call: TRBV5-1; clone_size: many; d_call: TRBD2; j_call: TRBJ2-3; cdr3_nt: TGCGCCAGCAGGCCGCGGGAGGCCCACACAGATACGCAGTATTTT; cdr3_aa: CASRPREAHTDTQYF
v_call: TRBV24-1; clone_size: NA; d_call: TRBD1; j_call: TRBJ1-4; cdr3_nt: TGTGCCACCAGTGATCGCAGGGGGCCGGGGGAAAAACTGTTTTTT; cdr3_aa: CATSDRRGPGEKLFF
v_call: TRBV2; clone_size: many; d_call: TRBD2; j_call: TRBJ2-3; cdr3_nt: TGTGCCAGCAGTGAAATAGGCGGGGGGCAAAGGGATACGCAGTATTTT; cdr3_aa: CASSEIGGGQRDTQYF
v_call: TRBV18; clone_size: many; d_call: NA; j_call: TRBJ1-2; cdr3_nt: TGTGCCAGCTCACCTAGGAGGGGAGAGGGCTACACCTTC; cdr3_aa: CASSPRRGEGYTF
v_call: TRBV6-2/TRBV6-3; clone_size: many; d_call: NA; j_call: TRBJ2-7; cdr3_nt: TGTGCCAGCAGTTACGACCAGAGCTCCTACGAGCAGTACTTC; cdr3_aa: CASSYDQSSYEQYF